These T cell receptor beta chains were read from a single sample in a study of shared clonotypes between healthy human individuals. The data were produced by immunoSEQ multiplex PCR, yet TCRdb's version contains in-frame clones alone and is incomplete. This sample has roughly 2,000,000 clones; 80% to 95% occur once, and the top ten carry about 1.6%. The sequenced sample consisted of naive CD8+ T cells from PBMCs. All receptors come from a man younger than 30 in good health. Some clones in this sample may be carry-over from other donors' samples. The CDR3 runs from the conserved cysteine through the conserved F or W. D genes are given only for firm matches. Only some rows state a clone size, as once, few, many or a class for expanded clones.

V	size	D	J	CDR3	DNA
TRBV29-1	NA	NA	TRBJ2-7	CSVTGRGLGYEQYF	TGCAGCGTCACAGGGAGAGGGTTGGGCTACGAGCAGTACTTC
TRBV27	NA	TRBD1	TRBJ2-1	CASSLVGTGAYNEQFF	TGTGCCAGCAGTTTAGTTGGGACAGGGGCCTACAATGAGCAGTTCTTC
TRBV6-5	NA	NA	TRBJ2-2	CASSPGPLSGELFF	TGTGCCAGCAGTCCGGGCCCCCTGAGCGGGGAGCTGTTTTTT
TRBV9	NA	TRBD1	TRBJ2-1	CASSPGQYNEQFF	TGTGCCAGCAGCCCGGGACAGTACAATGAGCAGTTCTTC
TRBV7-9	once	TRBD1	TRBJ2-2	CASSPLGQGKPGELFF	TGTGCCAGCAGCCCACTGGGACAGGGCAAGCCCGGGGAGCTGTTTTTT
TRBV7-9	NA	TRBD1	TRBJ2-7	CASTDPRDSYEQYF	TGTGCCAGCACCGACCCCCGGGACAGCTACGAGCAGTACTTC
TRBV19	NA	NA	TRBJ2-1	CASSIELSPFNEQFF	TGTGCCAGTAGTATAGAGCTCAGCCCTTTCAATGAGCAGTTCTTC
TRBV9	NA	NA	TRBJ2-2	CASSASYSVRSTGELFF	TGTGCCAGCAGCGCCTCGTACTCCGTCCGGTCCACCGGGGAGCTGTTTTTT
TRBV2	NA	NA	TRBJ2-7	CASNDIAAINYEQYF	TGTGCCAGCAATGATATAGCGGCGATAAACTACGAGCAGTACTTC
TRBV28	NA	TRBD1	TRBJ2-1	CASSARGRDNEQFF	TGTGCCAGCAGTGCCAGGGGGAGAGACAATGAGCAGTTCTTC
TRBV29-1	NA	NA	TRBJ2-1	CSVESRSYNEQFF	TGCAGCGTTGAGTCTAGGTCCTACAATGAGCAGTTCTTC
TRBV11-2	NA	NA	TRBJ2-3	CASSVQLIGTDTQYF	TGTGCCAGCAGCGTACAACTTATAGGGACAGATACGCAGTATTTT
TRBV7-2	NA	TRBD1	TRBJ1-3	CASSSLDRVSGNTIYF	TGTGCCAGCAGCTCCCTCGACAGGGTATCCGGAAACACCATATATTTT
TRBV14	NA	TRBD2	TRBJ2-7	CASSQETLSSGSYEQYF	TGTGCCAGCAGCCAAGAAACTTTGTCTAGCGGCTCCTACGAGCAGTACTTC
TRBV11-2	NA	TRBD2	TRBJ2-7	CASGGSSYEQYF	TGTGCCAGCGGCGGGAGCTCCTACGAGCAGTACTTC
TRBV9	NA	NA	TRBJ2-1	CASSVAGGGDPYNEQFF	TGTGCCAGCAGCGTAGCTGGGGGGGGCGACCCCTACAATGAGCAGTTCTTC
TRBV9	once	NA	TRBJ1-1	CASSVGFGEAFF	TGTGCCAGCAGCGTAGGGTTTGGTGAAGCTTTCTTT
TRBV25-1	NA	NA	TRBJ2-7	CASSERVFEQYF	TGTGCCAGCAGTGAAAGGGTGTTCGAGCAGTACTTC
TRBV27	NA	NA	TRBJ1-1	CASQDRPENTEAFF	TGTGCCAGCCAGGACAGACCCGAGAACACTGAAGCTTTCTTT
TRBV7-2	once	NA	TRBJ2-1	CASSPYGSYNEQFF	TGTGCCAGCAGCCCCTATGGCTCCTACAATGAGCAGTTCTTC
TRBV19	once	TRBD1	TRBJ2-7	CASSQGAPYEQYF	TGTGCCAGTAGTCAGGGGGCGCCCTACGAGCAGTACTTC
TRBV28	few	NA	TRBJ2-1	CASNPPSGESYNEQFF	TGTGCCAGCAACCCCCCGTCGGGGGAATCCTACAATGAGCAGTTCTTC
TRBV28	NA	TRBD1	TRBJ1-2	CASSSDRGYGYTF	TGTGCCAGCAGTAGTGACAGGGGCTATGGCTACACCTTC
TRBV7-6	NA	NA	TRBJ1-4	CASSFWSAQDANEKLFF	TGTGCCAGCAGCTTTTGGTCCGCACAGGATGCTAATGAAAAACTGTTTTTT
TRBV6-4	NA	NA	TRBJ2-3	CASSGRYTALTDTQYF	TGTGCCAGCAGTGGCCGTTACACCGCCCTCACAGATACGCAGTATTTT
TRBV6-5	NA	TRBD2	TRBJ2-7	CASSWTSGSVSYEQYF	TGTGCCAGCAGTTGGACTAGCGGGAGTGTCTCCTACGAGCAGTACTTC
TRBV21-1	NA	NA	TRBJ2-5	CASSKEPRTSRETQYF	TGTGCCAGCAGCAAAGAGCCAAGAACTAGTCGGGAGACCCAGTACTTC
TRBV6-5	NA	NA	TRBJ2-2	CASSYEGGSVTGELFF	TGTGCCAGCAGTTACGAGGGGGGCTCCGTCACCGGGGAGCTGTTTTTT
TRBV29-1	NA	NA	TRBJ2-1	CSVGAGLYEQFF	TGCAGCGTTGGGGCGGGGTTATATGAGCAGTTCTTC
TRBV7-3	few	TRBD1	TRBJ2-7	CASSALDRVPGEQYF	TGTGCCAGCAGCGCGCTAGACAGGGTTCCAGGCGAGCAGTACTTC
TRBV6-5	NA	TRBD1	TRBJ2-7	CARGTGKFCEQYF	TGTGCCAGAGGGACAGGGAAGTTTTGCGAGCAGTACTTC
TRBV27	NA	NA	TRBJ2-3	CASSRIGDTQYF	TGTGCCAGCAGTCGTATCGGAGATACGCAGTATTTT
TRBV11-2	NA	NA	TRBJ2-2	CASSHPANTGELFF	TGTGCCAGCAGCCATCCCGCTAACACCGGGGAGCTGTTTTTT
TRBV28	few	NA	TRBJ1-1	CASSSLTGYTEAFF	TGTGCCAGCAGTTCGCTTACAGGCTACACTGAAGCTTTCTTT
TRBV14	NA	NA	TRBJ2-5	CASSHRGWGQETQYF	TGTGCCAGCAGCCACAGGGGATGGGGACAAGAGACCCAGTACTTC
TRBV4-2	NA	TRBD2	TRBJ2-1	CASSQDKASGYNEQFF	TGTGCCAGCAGCCAAGATAAGGCTAGCGGCTACAATGAGCAGTTCTTC
TRBV11-3	NA	NA	TRBJ2-1	CASSVAGGPNEQFF	TGTGCCAGCAGCGTAGCCGGCGGGCCCAATGAGCAGTTCTTC
TRBV5-4	NA	TRBD1	TRBJ1-2	CASSFFGGTDRNGYTF	TGTGCCAGCAGTTTTTTCGGAGGGACAGACAGAAATGGCTACACCTTC
TRBV4-1	NA	TRBD2	TRBJ2-7	CASSQHTGTGTSGYYEQYF	TGCGCCAGCAGCCAACACACAGGGACCGGGACTAGCGGATACTACGAGCAGTACTTC
TRBV4-3	NA	NA	TRBJ1-2	CASSLQTLTNYGYTF	TGCGCCAGCAGCTTACAGACACTGACTAACTATGGCTACACCTTC
TRBV7-8	NA	TRBD2	TRBJ2-5	CASSLGLGSGGHKMETQYF	TGTGCCAGCAGCTTAGGGTTGGGCTCGGGAGGCCATAAGATGGAGACCCAGTACTTC
TRBV10-2	NA	TRBD2	TRBJ2-1	CATRGGDYGFF	TGCGCCACCCGGGGAGGGGACTATGGGTTCTTC
TRBV27	NA	NA	TRBJ2-7	CASSLSGDAYYEQYF	TGTGCCAGCAGTTTATCGGGGGACGCGTACTACGAGCAGTACTTC